This T cell receptor beta chain comes out of a study of T cells expressing NK-cell markers. Study at large: CD3+CD56+NKG2C+, CD3+CD56+NKG2C- and CD3+CD56-NKG2C+ T cells, once sorted, supplied the TCR beta repertoires.

In regard to this clonotype: Its matching antigen is unknown.

The germline gives CDR1 SGHTA, CDR2 FQGNSA. This CDR3 comprises 15 residues. TCRdb re-called the 5' RACE reads, yielding one record per CDR3 amino acid sequence without DNA. Its table lists about 260,000 distinct CDR3 sequences. Study outcomes and limitations: Six donors had dominant NKG2C+ clonotypes that comprised about 1.0-7.5% of their CD8+ T cells. The same clonotypes also predominated in the CD3+CD56-NKG2C+ fraction of a handful of donors.

This chain links TRBV7-2 with TRBJ2-1; as DNA is missing, the TRBD2 call by TCRdb cannot be tested. The TCR was taken from a young man in good health. The sample comprised blood T cells: a sorted CD56 or NKG2C T cell subset, CD4+ or CD8+ T cells, or bulk PBMC T cells (not recorded which). The CDR3 protein is CASSSGLAGDGEQFF. Looking up the rest from reference TRBV7-2 and TRBJ2-1 gives the full variable domain: GAGVSQSPSNKVTEKGKDVELRCDPISGHTALYWYRQSLGQGLEFLIYFQGNSAPDKSGLPSDRFSAERTGGSVSTLTIQRTQQEDSAVYLCASSSGLAGDGEQFFGPGTRLTVL.